This T cell receptor (beta chain) derives from a study of siplizumab effects on memory and regulatory T cells. Study findings and constraints: Siplizumab produced a significant reduction in alloreactive sequences that were traceable to unstimulated CD4+ memory cells. Sequences below about 10^-5 frequency were poorly captured, and few alloreactive clones mapped to unstimulated subsets. Naive T cells were seen as more diverse than memory cells and as major alloresponse contributors. It was not possible to assign a naive or memory phenotype to roughly 80-96% of proliferating CD4+ or CD8+ clones.

Germline CDR1 is SEHNR and CDR2 is FQNEAQ (reference sequence). This CDR3 is built from 15 residues. V trimming: 5 bases; J trimming: 5 bases; junction bases outside the gene matches: 6. Concerning this clone itself: The antigen is not known.

The table came from immunoSEQ multiplex PCR; TCRdb's copy has only in-frame clones and leaves some out. The sample lists some 120,000 clones; around 94% were seen once. V and J are TRBV7-9 and TRBJ2-3; 11 nucleotides align to TRBD1. The sequencing sample was made of non-Treg CD4+ T cells sorted from blood. The clonotype originates from a human donor in good health. DNA for the CDR3: TGTGCCAGCAGCCCAGGGACAGGGGGTGGAGATACGCAGTATTTT. It codes for CASSPGTGGGDTQYF. Supplemented by reference TRBV7-9 and TRBJ2-3, the full variable domain reads DTGVSQNPRHKITKRGQNVTFRCDPISEHNRLYWYRQTLGQGPEFLTYFQNEAQLEKSRLLSDRFSAERPKGSFSTLEIQRTEQGDSAMYLCASSPGTGGGDTQYFGPGTRLTVL.